The rows below give T cell receptor beta chains drawn from one sample of a study of cytomegalovirus exposure and HLA in healthy donors. The method was immunoSEQ multiplex PCR; TCRdb's version includes in-frame clones alone and lacks a portion of them. The table lists 200,000 or so clones, 83% of them singletons. The sample taken for sequencing was PBMCs. All receptors come from a girl aged 10-17 years in good health and CMV-seronegative. Each CDR3 is given with its conserved first and last residue. D genes are given only for firm matches. The size field is filled for only some rows; it gives once, few, many or a size class.

>TRBJ1-2|TRBV30|TRBD1|.
TGTGCCTGGAGAAAGGTCCTTCAGGGGGCTAACTATGGCTACACCTTC
CAWRKVLQGANYGYTF
>TRBJ1-5|TRBV4-1|TRBD1|.
TGCGCCGGCAGCCAAGACAGGGGGTACGATCAGCCCCAGCATTTT
CAGSQDRGYDQPQHF
>TRBJ2-7|TRBV7-9|.|.
TGTGCCAGCAGCTTGTCGGACTACGAGCAGTACTTC
CASSLSDYEQYF
>TRBJ2-5|TRBV5-6|TRBD2|.
TGTGCCAGCAGCATGGTTAGCGGGGAAGGCGAGACCCAGTACTTC
CASSMVSGEGETQYF
>TRBJ2-7|TRBV15|.|.
TGTGCCACCAGCAGACCTCCGGGATTTAGGGAGCAGTACTTC
CATSRPPGFREQYF
>TRBJ2-7|TRBV6-1|TRBD1|.
TGTGCCAGCAGTGAAATAGGGACAGGGAATCCCTACGAGCAGTACTTC
CASSEIGTGNPYEQYF
>TRBJ2-3|TRBV28|TRBD1|.
TGTGCTAGCCCCCCCCAGGGGGTGGTAGGAACAGATACGCAGTATTTT
CASPPQGVVGTDTQYF
>TRBJ2-1|TRBV7-9|TRBD2|.
TGTGCCAGCAGCTTAGTTCGTAGCGGGAGTTACAATGAGCAGTTCTTC
CASSLVRSGSYNEQFF
>TRBJ2-3|TRBV5-1|TRBD2|.
TGCGCCAGCAGTGGACTAGCGGGGGACACAGATACGCAGTATTTT
CASSGLAGDTDTQYF
>TRBJ1-1|TRBV4-3|.|.
TGCGCCAGCAGCCAGAGGACAGCGCTGAACACTGAAGCTTTCTTT
CASSQRTALNTEAFF
>TRBJ1-1|TRBV6-1|.|few
TGTGCCAGCAGTGATGGTTTTGGGGAGGGGGACACTGAAGCTTTCTTT
CASSDGFGEGDTEAFF
>TRBJ2-7|TRBV12-5|.|once
TGTGCTAGTGGTTTAGGAGCCGGCGAGCAGTACTTC
CASGLGAGEQYF
>TRBJ2-5|TRBV5-3|.|.
TGTGCCAGAAGGTATGAACAGGGCGGGGGACAAGAGACCCAGTACTTC
CARRYEQGGGQETQYF
>TRBJ1-4|TRBV28|.|.
TGTGCCAGCAGCTGTCTAACTACAGGGAAATGGTCGTACCTAGCAACTAATGAAAAACTGTTTTTT
CASSCLTTGKWSYLATNEKLFF
>TRBJ1-4|TRBV4-2|TRBD1|.
TGTGCCAGCAGCCAACAACAGGGGGCCCCTGAAAAACTGTTTTTT
CASSQQQGAPEKLFF
>TRBJ1-3|TRBV10-3|TRBD1|.
TGTGCCATCAGCCCGGGACAGGAGGACGGAAACACCATATATTTT
CAISPGQEDGNTIYF
>TRBJ2-2|TRBV5-1|TRBD2|.
TGCGCCAGCAGACGGGAGGGGACGATTGGTGTCGGGGAGCTGTTTTTT
CASRREGTIGVGELFF
>TRBJ2-1|TRBV5-6|TRBD1|.
TGTGCCAGCAGCCTCGAGACAGGGTTTGAGTTCTTC
CASSLETGFEFF
>TRBJ2-1|TRBV9|TRBD2|.
TGTGCCAGCAGCCATAGCGGGGTCTCCTACAATGAGCAGTTCTTC
CASSHSGVSYNEQFF
>TRBJ1-3|TRBV6-1|.|.
TGCGCCAGCAGTGAATGGGCAGTCGGAAACACCATATATTTT
CASSEWAVGNTIYF
>TRBJ2-3|TRBV5-6|.|.
TGTGCCAGCAGCTTGGGAGGGAGAAGATATACGCAGTATTTT
CASSLGGRRYTQYF
>TRBJ2-5|TRBV15|.|.
TGTGCCACCCGAATTTGGAGCGGCCAAGAGACCCAGTACTTC
CATRIWSGQETQYF
>TRBJ1-2|TRBV5-1|.|.
TGCGCCAGCAGACGAGAGCCCGACAGCCCCTATGGCTACACCTTC
CASRREPDSPYGYTF
>TRBJ2-5|TRBV5-6|TRBD1|once
TGTGCCAGCAGCGCTTTCCGGGACAGGGGAGGAGAGACCCAGTACTTC
CASSAFRDRGGETQYF
>TRBJ1-1|TRBV5-5|.|few
TGTGCCAGCAGCGTGGATTACAGGAACACTGAAGCTTTCTTT
CASSVDYRNTEAFF
>TRBJ1-1|TRBV11-3|.|.
TGTGCCAGCAAAGTTAGCGGTGGGGACACTGAAGCTTTCTTT
CASKVSGGDTEAFF
>TRBJ1-2|TRBV7-9|.|.
TGTGCCAGCAGCTCCTCAGGGGAGTCCTTCCGAGGCTACACCTTC
CASSSSGESFRGYTF
>TRBJ2-1|TRBV18|.|.
TGTGCCAGCTCACCAATAGGCGGGTCTTTCGGGGGAGGACACAATGAGCAGTTCTTC
CASSPIGGSFGGGHNEQFF
>TRBJ2-5|TRBV28|TRBD2|.
TGTGCCACGCTAGCGGGAGTAGCGAAGACCCAGTACTTC
CATLAGVAKTQYF
>TRBJ2-1|TRBV7-6|TRBD1|.
TGTGCCAGCAGCTCTGCGGGACAGGGGCCCAATGAGCAGTTCTTC
CASSSAGQGPNEQFF
>TRBJ1-3|TRBV7-9|TRBD1|.
TGTGCCAGCAGCGGTGGACAGGGCAGAAACACCATATATTTT
CASSGGQGRNTIYF
>TRBJ2-7|TRBV5-1|.|once
TGCGCCAGCAGCTTGGTTCCGGGAATCGGAACCTACGAGCAGTACTTC
CASSLVPGIGTYEQYF
>TRBJ2-7|TRBV6-6|TRBD1|.
TGTGCCAGCAGTATGGACAGGGCCAAATCCACCTACGAGCAGTACTTC
CASSMDRAKSTYEQYF
>TRBJ1-1|TRBV7-8|TRBD1|.
TGTGCCAGCAGCTCAGGACAGGGGATCGCTGAAGCTTTCTTT
CASSSGQGIAEAFF
>TRBJ1-5|TRBV5-1|.|.
TGCGCCAGCAGCTTAGAAGGGGGCAATCAGCCCCAGCATTTT
CASSLEGGNQPQHF
>TRBJ1-5|TRBV28|.|.
TGTGCCAGCAGTTTACCCAGCCGGAGTCAGCCCCAGCATTTT
CASSLPSRSQPQHF
>TRBJ2-2|TRBV5-1|.|.
TGCGCCAGCAGCTTGGGGAGAGGCACCGGGGAGCTGTTTTTT
CASSLGRGTGELFF
>TRBJ2-2|TRBV11-2|.|.
TGTGCCAGCAGCCCTCGACCCCCGGGAGTCGCCGGGGAGCTGTTTTTT
CASSPRPPGVAGELFF
>TRBJ1-1|TRBV29-1|.|.
TGCAGCGCAAGTCGGACAGAGAACACTGAAGCTTTCTTT
CSASRTENTEAFF
>TRBJ1-2|TRBV18|.|.
TGTGCCAGCTCACCTCTCTCCTCGGGGGGCGCAGAAGGCTACACCTTC
CASSPLSSGGAEGYTF
>TRBJ1-2|TRBV28|.|.
TGTGCCAGCAGTTTATCGGGCTATGGCTACACCTTC
CASSLSGYGYTF